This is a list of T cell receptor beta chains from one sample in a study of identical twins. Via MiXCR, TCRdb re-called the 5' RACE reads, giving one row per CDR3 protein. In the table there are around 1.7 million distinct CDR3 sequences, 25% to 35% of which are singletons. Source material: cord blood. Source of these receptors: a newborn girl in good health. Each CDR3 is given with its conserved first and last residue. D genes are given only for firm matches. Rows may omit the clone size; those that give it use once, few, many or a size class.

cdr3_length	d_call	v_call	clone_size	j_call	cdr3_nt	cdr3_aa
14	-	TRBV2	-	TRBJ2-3	TGTGCCACGACCCTAGGGATTAGCACAGATACGCAGTATTTT	CATTLGISTDTQYF
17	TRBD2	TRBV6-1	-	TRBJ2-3	TGTGCCAGCAGTGAAGCGAGGACTAGCGGGGACACAGATACGCAGTATTTT	CASSEARTSGDTDTQYF
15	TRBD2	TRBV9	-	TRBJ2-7	TGTGCCAGCAGCGTAGGGACTAGAGGCGGCTACGAGCAGTACTTC	CASSVGTRGGYEQYF
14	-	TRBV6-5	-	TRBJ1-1	TGTGCCAGCACCCAGACAGGCGTGAACACTGAAGCTTTCTTT	CASTQTGVNTEAFF
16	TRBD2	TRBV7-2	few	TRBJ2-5	TGTGCCAGCAGCTTAATATCCGGGACTATCCAAGAGACCCAGTACTTC	CASSLISGTIQETQYF
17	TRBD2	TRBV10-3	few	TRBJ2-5	TGTGCCATCAGTGAGCAGAACCTAGCGGGAGGTCAAGAGACCCAGTACTTC	CAISEQNLAGGQETQYF
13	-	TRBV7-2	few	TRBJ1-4	TGTGCCAGCAGCCCAGGGTCCAGCGAAAAACTGTTTTTT	CASSPGSSEKLFF
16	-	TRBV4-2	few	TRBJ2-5	TGTGCCAGCAGCCAAGATCCTTCGGGACTTCAAGAGACCCAGTACTTC	CASSQDPSGLQETQYF
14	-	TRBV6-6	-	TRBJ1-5	TGTGCCAGCAGCCCAGGGCGGGACGATCAGCCCCAGCATTTT	CASSPGRDDQPQHF
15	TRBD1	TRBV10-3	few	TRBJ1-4	TGTGCCATCAGCGGGACAGGGTCCCCTAATGAAAAACTGTTTTTT	CAISGTGSPNEKLFF
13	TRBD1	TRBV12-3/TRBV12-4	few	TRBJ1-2	TGTGCCAGCGGGGACAGGGTGATAACTGGCTACACCTTC	CASGDRVITGYTF
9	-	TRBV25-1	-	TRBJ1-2	TGTGCCGCTAACTATGGCTACACCTTC	CAANYGYTF
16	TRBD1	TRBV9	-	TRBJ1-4	TGTGCCAGCAGCGTAGCCCCAGGGGGCCCTAATGAAAAACTGTTTTTT	CASSVAPGGPNEKLFF
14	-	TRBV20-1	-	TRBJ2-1	TGCAGTGCCACGACCAGACTCCACTACAATGAGCAGTTCTTC	CSATTRLHYNEQFF
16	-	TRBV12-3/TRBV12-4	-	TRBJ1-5	TGTGCCAGCAGTTTTGGCGTCCAGTGTAGCAATCAGCCCCAGCATTTT	CASSFGVQCSNQPQHF
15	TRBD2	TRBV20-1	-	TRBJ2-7	TGCAGTGCTAGAGGGGGGACTAGCCCGTTCAATGAGCAGTACTTC	CSARGGTSPFNEQYF
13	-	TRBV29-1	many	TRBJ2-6	TGCAGCGTTCACGTTCTTGGGGCCAACGTCCTGACTTTC	CSVHVLGANVLTF
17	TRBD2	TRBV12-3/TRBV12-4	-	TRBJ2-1	TGTGCCAGCAGTTCCACGAGACTAGCGGGCTCCTACAATGAGCAGTTCTTC	CASSSTRLAGSYNEQFF
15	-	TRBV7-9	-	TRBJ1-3	TGTGCCAGCAGCCCTCCCAGAGGAACTGGAAACACCATATATTTT	CASSPPRGTGNTIYF
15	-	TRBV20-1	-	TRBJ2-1	TGCAGTGCTAGAGGACAGGCCTTCTCCTACAATGAGCGGTTCTTC	CSARGQAFSYNERFF
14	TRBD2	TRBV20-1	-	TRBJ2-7	TGCAGTGCCCACCCGACTAGCGGCTCCTACGAGCAGTACTTC	CSAHPTSGSYEQYF
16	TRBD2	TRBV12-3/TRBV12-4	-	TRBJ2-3	TGTGCCAGCAGTTTAAAACTAGCGGGGGGCACAGATACGCAGTATTTT	CASSLKLAGGTDTQYF
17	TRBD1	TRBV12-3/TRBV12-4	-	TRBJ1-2	TGTGCCAGCAGTTTAGTCCCAAGGCGGGACAGGGATTATGGCTACACCTTC	CASSLVPRRDRDYGYTF
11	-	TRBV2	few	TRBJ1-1	TGTGCCAGCCTGGACAGCCCTGAAGCTTTCTTT	CASLDSPEAFF
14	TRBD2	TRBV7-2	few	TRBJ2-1	TGTGCCAGCAGCTTAGACGGGACTAGCAATGAGCAGTTCTTC	CASSLDGTSNEQFF
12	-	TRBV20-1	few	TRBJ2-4	TGCAGTGCTGAAGAAACCCTCGGGGGCCAGTACTTC	CSAEETLGGQYF
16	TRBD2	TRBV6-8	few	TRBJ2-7	TGTGCCAGCAGCTGGGAGACTAGCGGGGCTCCATACGAGCAGTACTTC	CASSWETSGAPYEQYF
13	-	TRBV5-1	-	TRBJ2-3	TGCGCCAGCAGCAATGCGGGGAAAGATACGCAGTATTTT	CASSNAGKDTQYF
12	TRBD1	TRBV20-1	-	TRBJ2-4	TGCAGTGCTGCCCGACAGGGAAACATTCAGTACTTC	CSAARQGNIQYF
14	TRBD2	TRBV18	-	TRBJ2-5	TGTGCCAGCTCAGCAGGACTAGCGGGAGAAGAGCAGTACTTC	CASSAGLAGEEQYF
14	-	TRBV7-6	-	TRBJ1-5	TGTGCCAGCAGCTTAAGAGGGAGGGTGCAGCCCCAGCATTTT	CASSLRGRVQPQHF
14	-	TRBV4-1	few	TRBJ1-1	TGCGCCAGCAGCCAAGTTCCTCGGGGCCCTGAAGCTTTCTTT	CASSQVPRGPEAFF
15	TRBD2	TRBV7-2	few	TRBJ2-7	TGTGCCAGCAGCCTACCGCGGGGGGGGTCTCTCGAGCAGTACTTC	CASSLPRGGSLEQYF
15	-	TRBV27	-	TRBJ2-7	TGTGCCAGCAGCTTCCTAGCGAGCTCCTACAATGAGCAGTACTTC	CASSFLASSYNEQYF
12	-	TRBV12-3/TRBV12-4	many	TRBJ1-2	TGTGCCAGCGGGGGCAGGGCCTATGGCTACACCTTC	CASGGRAYGYTF
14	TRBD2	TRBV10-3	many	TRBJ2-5	TGTGCCATCCGGGCGGGAGCGTACCAAGAGACCCAGTACTTC	CAIRAGAYQETQYF
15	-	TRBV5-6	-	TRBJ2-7	TGTGCCAGCAGATCCGGACCCAGCTCCTACAATGAGCAGTACTTC	CASRSGPSSYNEQYF
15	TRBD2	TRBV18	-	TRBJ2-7	TGTGCCGGCTCACCGCTAGCGGGATACCCCTACGAGCAGTACTTC	CAGSPLAGYPYEQYF
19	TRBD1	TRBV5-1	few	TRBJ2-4	TGCGCCAGCAGCTTGTTGGACAGGGGCCCCCCTGGAGCCAAAAACATTCAGTACTTC	CASSLLDRGPPGAKNIQYF
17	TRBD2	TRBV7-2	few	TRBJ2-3	TGTGCCAGCAGCTTTCAAAAGACTAGCGTTAGCACAGATACGCAGTATTTT	CASSFQKTSVSTDTQYF
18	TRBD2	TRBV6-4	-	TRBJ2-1	TGTGCCAGCAGTGCCCGGACTAGTTCGATGGGCTCCTACAATGAGCAGTTCTTC	CASSARTSSMGSYNEQFF
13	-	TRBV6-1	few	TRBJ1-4	TGTGCCAGCAGTGACACGGGAGGCGAAAAACTGTTTTTT	CASSDTGGEKLFF
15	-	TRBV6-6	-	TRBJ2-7	TGTGCCAGCAGTTACTCGGGCCCTCGGGGATCCGAGCAGTACTTC	CASSYSGPRGSEQYF
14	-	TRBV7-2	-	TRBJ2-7	TGTGCCAGCAGCTTAGGGAACAGTCCCTACGAGCAGTACTTC	CASSLGNSPYEQYF
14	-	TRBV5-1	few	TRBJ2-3	TGCGCCAGCAGCTTCAGGGGGGCGGGAGATACGCAGTATTTT	CASSFRGAGDTQYF
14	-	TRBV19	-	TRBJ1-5	TGTGCCAGTAGTGTACGGGACACAAATCAGCCCCAGCATTTT	CASSVRDTNQPQHF
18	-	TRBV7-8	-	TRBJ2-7	TGTGCCAGCGGCGCTAGGATCCCACTGAAACTAATATCCTACGAGCAGTACTTC	CASGARIPLKLISYEQYF
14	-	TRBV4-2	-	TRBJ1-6	TGTGCCAGCAGCCAAGCAGGGGATAATTCACCCCTCCACTTT	CASSQAGDNSPLHF
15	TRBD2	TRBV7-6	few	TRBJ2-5	TGTGCCAGCAGCTTCATAGCGGGTTTAAACAATGAGCAGTACTTC	CASSFIAGLNNEQYF
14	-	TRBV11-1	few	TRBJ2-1	TGTGCCAGCAGCTTAAAGTTGGGCGGCAATGAGCAGTTCTTC	CASSLKLGGNEQFF
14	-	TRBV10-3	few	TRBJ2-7	TGTGCCATCAGTGTCTCCCAGGGTTCCTACGAGCAGTACTTC	CAISVSQGSYEQYF
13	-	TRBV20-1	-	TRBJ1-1	TGCAGTGCTAGACTTGTGGGAAACACTGAAGCTTTCTTT	CSARLVGNTEAFF
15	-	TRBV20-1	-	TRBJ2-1	TGCAGTGCAACGGGTCGGAGCGCCCTTTGGAATGAGCAGTTCTTC	CSATGRSALWNEQFF
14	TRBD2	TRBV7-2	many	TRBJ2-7	TGTGCCAGCAGCTCGACTAGCGGGAGCTACGAGCAGTACTTC	CASSSTSGSYEQYF
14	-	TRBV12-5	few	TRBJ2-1	TGTGCTAGTGGTTTGGCCGATGGCTACAATGAGCAGTTCTTC	CASGLADGYNEQFF
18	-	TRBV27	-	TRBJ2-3	TGTGCCAGCAGTTTATATCGGGGATCAAATGGGGGAACAGATACGCAGTATTTT	CASSLYRGSNGGTDTQYF
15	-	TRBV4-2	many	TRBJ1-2	TGTGCCAGCAGCCAAGATTACGAAGCTAACTATGGCTACACCTTC	CASSQDYEANYGYTF
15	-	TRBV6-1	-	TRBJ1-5	TGTGCCAGCAGGCGAATGGAGGGCGGCGATCAGCCCCAGCATTTT	CASRRMEGGDQPQHF
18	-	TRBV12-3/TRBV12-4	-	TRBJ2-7	TGTGCCAGCAGTCCTCAGGGTTGGAGAGGTGATACGAGCCACGAGCAGTACTTC	CASSPQGWRGDTSHEQYF